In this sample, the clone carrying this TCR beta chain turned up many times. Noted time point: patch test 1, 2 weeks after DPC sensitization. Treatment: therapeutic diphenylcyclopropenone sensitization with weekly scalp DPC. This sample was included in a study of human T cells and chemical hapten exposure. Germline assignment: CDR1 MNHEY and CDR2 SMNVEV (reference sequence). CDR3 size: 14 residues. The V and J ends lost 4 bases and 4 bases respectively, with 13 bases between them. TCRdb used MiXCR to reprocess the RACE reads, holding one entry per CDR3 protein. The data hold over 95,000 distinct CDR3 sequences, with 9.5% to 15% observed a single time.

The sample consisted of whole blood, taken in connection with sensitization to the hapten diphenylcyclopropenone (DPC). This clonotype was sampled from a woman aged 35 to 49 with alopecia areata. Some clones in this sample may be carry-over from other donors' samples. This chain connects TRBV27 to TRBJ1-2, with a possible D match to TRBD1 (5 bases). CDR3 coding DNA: TGTGCCAGCAGTTCCAGGGCCCTAGGCTATGGCTACACCTTC. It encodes CASSSRALGYGYTF.